This T cell receptor (beta chain) stems from a study of cytomegalovirus exposure and HLA in healthy donors. V lost 8 bases to trimming and J lost 2 bases, with 15 bases between them. Germline loops: CDR1 MNHEY, CDR2 SVGAGI. This CDR3 region has 14 residues. Sequenced by immunoSEQ multiplex PCR; TCRdb stores in-frame clones only, minus some. The sample consists of more than 50,000 clones, 90% to 95% of them appearing once. The chain couples TRBV6-5 to TRBJ1-2; a possible D gene is TRBD1 (5 bases). The TCR comes from a woman in her thirties in good health and CMV-seronegative. Sequencing was carried out using PBMCs. The CDR3 DNA is TGTGCCAGCCGCGGATCAGGGATCAACTATGGCTACACCTTC. This gives the protein CASRGSGINYGYTF.